This T cell receptor beta chain was identified in a study of regulatory T cells in long-lasting Graves disease (dated by TCRdb to the early 2020s). Regarding the study in general: Patients with newly diagnosed Graves' disease had been on antithyroid drugs for under 3 months. This study used TCR sequencing and RNA sequencing of peripheral blood to compare persistent Graves' disease patients against newly diagnosed Graves' disease patients. A total of about 33 samples underwent TCR sequencing, from about 13 patients with persistent Graves' disease and 20 or so patients with newly diagnosed Graves' disease. The study took place in China and was registered as a clinical trial. Paper-wide results and their limitations: The authors acknowledged the small sample size as a limitation that may reduce accuracy. Compared with newly diagnosed patients, patients with persistent Graves' disease had lower TCR Shannon entropy and fewer highly expanded clones, which suggests clonal expansion. Sequencing and analysis were restricted to the TCR beta chain. TRBV28, TRBJ1-2 and TRBJ2-5 were preferentially used in persistent disease, while TRBV20-1 and TRBJ2-1 were favored in newly diagnosed disease. More public clonotypes were shared among persistent patients (fewer than 3,000) than among newly diagnosed patients (roughly 1,000). The study examined only peripheral blood because the primary lesion, thyroid tissue, could not be accessed.

The sample's time point label, decoded: newly diagnosed GD, antithyroid drugs for less than 3 months. For both TCR sequencing and RNA sequencing, RNA was extracted from PBMCs using TRIzol. Graves' disease was diagnosed according to American Thyroid Association guidelines. Recruitment of patients was carried out at an endocrinology department in Xi'an, China. From each patient, about 8.9 milliliters of peripheral blood was collected into an EDTA anticoagulant tube. Ficoll Paque Plus density gradient separation was used to isolate PBMCs, and no additional T cell sorting was done. An Agilent 2100 Bioanalyzer and agarose gel were used to assess RNA quality, and a NanoDrop 2000 was used to measure RNA concentration. Per the germline V gene, SNHLY is the CDR1 and FYNNEI is the CDR2. V is clipped by 2 bases and J by 1 base, and the sequence between their germline boundaries is 8 bases long. Its CDR3 holds 14 amino acids, cysteine through phenylalanine. Left in the record is the CDR3 DNA by itself, 42 bases read in frame from the first base.

Notes on this clonotype: The specificity of this receptor is unknown. Within one base of it there is no much larger clone, and no base qualities were kept.

Receptor libraries were prepared by multiplex PCR. Sequencing was carried out with an Illumina HiSeq 4000. To build TCR beta libraries, CDR3 regions were amplified by Arm-PCR using iRepertoire HTBI primers. Before sequencing, the PCR products went through gel purification. On the study's bioinformatics: Gene usage analysis of CDR3 amino acid clonotypes used the approximately 56 TRBV and about 13 TRBJ segments found across samples. Filtered high-quality paired reads were merged into contigs using COPE and FqMerger. BLAST was used to align contigs to IMGT TRBV, TRBD and TRBJ reference genes, with CDR3 defined following IMGT. Any clonotype with a frequency above 0.1% was classified as a highly expanded clone. Shannon entropy served as the measure of repertoire diversity, while the Gini coefficient captured V-J evenness. A clonotype found in more than one individual was treated as public. The raw public reads went through TCRdb reprocessing: fastp at Q25, MiXCR clone calling, in-frame beta chains kept. Here each entry gathers all rows of one CDR3 protein and keeps the most common genes and DNA. For this entry, the V and J calls and clone size follow TCRdb and not the study's own pipeline. The sample profile shows some 450,000 distinct CDR3 sequences; approximately 16% of them were found once. Jointly, the top ten make up about 10% of the sample.

These same data were also listed under a study on T cells in Graves' hyperthyroidism and ophthalmopathy. As noted in the second study: A patient counted as having stable Graves' hyperthyroidism if no progression to ophthalmopathy occurred over 18 months of follow-up. Hyperthyroidism patients were aged 18 to 65 years and newly diagnosed, with disease duration of less than 2 months. Exclusion was applied to patients with uncontrolled infections, other autoimmune diseases, pregnancy or lactation. Clinical symptoms, serum thyroxine and TRAb, thyroid ultrasound, and orbital computed tomography formed the basis for the diagnoses. A first-round RT-PCR of the TCR CDR3 used the HTBI primer set with the Qiagen OneStep RT-PCR kit. Blood samples also contained most of the expanded thyroid clonotypes (frequency above 0.001), which suggests that blood repertoires may reflect thyroid immune responses. A 13 V-J signature model separated ophthalmopathy from stable hyperthyroidism, with around 90% sensitivity and around 84% specificity in cross-validation and 80%/75% in testing. In validation, the model predicted progression to ophthalmopathy a median of about 6 months before onset, with approximately 70% sensitivity and around 76% specificity. A discovery cohort of about 96 patients, about 43 with Graves' ophthalmopathy and 57 with stable Graves' hyperthyroidism, was used to find distinguishing TCR V-J signatures. Whether ophthalmopathy could be predicted prospectively was tested in an independent validation cohort made up of approximately 19 hyperthyroidism patients plus 17 patients who later progressed to ophthalmopathy. The approximately 100 discovery patients were randomly divided into training and test sets at a 7:3 ratio. Thyroid tissue and blood T-cell repertoires from about six Graves' hyperthyroidism patients were also compared in the study. Following sampling, methimazole starting at 30 mg daily was given to hyperthyroidism patients, and high-dose intravenous methylprednisolone was given to ophthalmopathy patients. The libraries were constructed in a second round of multiplex PCR and then size-selected and purified. Libraries were sequenced paired-end with 100 bp reads on an Illumina HiSeq2000. SOAPnuke was used to process the raw data, throwing out any read that contained adapters or uncalled bases, had a mean Phred below 15, or lacked an exact constant-primer or identifier match. COPE v1.2.5 was used to merge high-quality paired reads, and clonotypes were defined as unique nucleotide sequences. Clonotypes were aligned to IMGT TRBV, TRBD and TRBJ reference segments using MiTCR v1.1. The analysis was restricted to V-J combinations with a frequency above 0.0001, which together covered 99% to 99.2% of the repertoires. A TCS score was defined as the ratio of F50 (clonal expansion) to E x V (chaos), with BLOSUM62-based TCRdist applied between CDR3 peptides within each V-J. Welch's t-statistics and random forest reduced some 510 V-J features to under 15, which were used in a naive Bayes classifier (R e1071). No statistical method was used to fix the sample size in advance, and group allocation was not hidden from the investigators. The paper reports TCR Vbeta CDR3 sequencing of some 140 peripheral blood samples: over 40 ophthalmopathy, fewer than 85 hyperthyroidism and around 17 progressor patients.

The sequencing here drew on peripheral blood mononuclear cells (PBMCs), taken at new diagnosis, from a patient treated with antithyroid drugs. Rearrangement joined TRBV2 to TRBJ1-2; the D gene cannot be resolved reliably. The TCR was taken from a woman aged 25 to 39 with Graves disease. Donor details come from another sample of the same person, matched by shared clones. The sequence in DNA is TGTGCCAGCAGTGAACTCCTAGATAACTATGGCTACACCTTC. This sequence encodes CASSELLDNYGYTF.